This TCR beta chain was profiled in a study of blood T cells in healthy people across ages. Notes on this clonotype: At one boundary the junction diverges from the germline segment, which might be a read error.

PBMCs, at least 7 million per sample, were isolated. PCR was performed a second time for about 6 to 12 cycles using a sample-barcoded 5' primer and a J-beta primer mix. Carrying 12 random nucleotides, a template-switch adaptor labeled each individual cDNA molecule. MiXCR was run by TCRdb on the 5' RACE reads, yielding one entry per CDR3 protein. Here the sample spans 1.8 million or so distinct CDR3 sequences, about 39% being singletons. The sequenced sample was blood. The source of this sequence is a human donor in good health.

The CDR3 protein is CASGQRDRGINEQFF. The CDR3 DNA reads as TGCGCCAGCGGCCAGCGGGACAGGGGCATCAATGAGCAGTTCTTC. V usage is TRBV4-1 and J usage is TRBJ2-1; 10 bases match TRBD1. CDR3 length: 15 residues. Looked up from germline, CDR1 is MGHRA and CDR2 is YSYEKL.